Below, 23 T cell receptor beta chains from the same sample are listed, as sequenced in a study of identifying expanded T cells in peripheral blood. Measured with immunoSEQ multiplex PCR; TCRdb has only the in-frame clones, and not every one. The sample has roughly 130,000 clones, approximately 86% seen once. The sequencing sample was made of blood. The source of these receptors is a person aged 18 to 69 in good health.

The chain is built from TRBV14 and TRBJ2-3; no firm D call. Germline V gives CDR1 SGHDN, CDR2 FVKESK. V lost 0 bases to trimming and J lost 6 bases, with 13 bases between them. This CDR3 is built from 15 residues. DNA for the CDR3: TGTGCCAGCAGCCAAGATACGTTCTTTCGGGATACGCAGTATTTT. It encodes CASSQDTFFRDTQYF.

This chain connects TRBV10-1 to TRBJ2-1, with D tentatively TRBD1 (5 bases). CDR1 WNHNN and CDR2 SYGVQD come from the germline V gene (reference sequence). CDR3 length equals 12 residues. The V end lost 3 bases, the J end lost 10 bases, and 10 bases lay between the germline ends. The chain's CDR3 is CASSDRGSEQFF. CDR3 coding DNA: TGCGCCAGCAGTGATAGGGGCTCGGAGCAGTTCTTC.

The CDR3 DNA reads as TGTGCCAGCAGACCTCTAGCGGGGAGCTCCTACGAGCAGTACTTC. Amino acid sequence: CASRPLAGSSYEQYF. This chain joins TRBV28 and TRBJ2-7; 9 nucleotides agree with TRBD2. Germline CDR1 reads MDHEN; CDR2 reads SYDVKM. V gave up 6 bases and J gave up 0 bases; unmatched junction bases: 6. The CDR3 is made up of 15 amino acids.

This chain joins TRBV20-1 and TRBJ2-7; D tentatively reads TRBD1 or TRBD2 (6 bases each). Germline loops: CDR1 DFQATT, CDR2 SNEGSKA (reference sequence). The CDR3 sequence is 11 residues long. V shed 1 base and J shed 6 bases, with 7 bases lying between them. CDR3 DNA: TGCAGTGCTAGAGGGGGGGCCGAGCAGTACTTC. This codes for CSARGGAEQYF.

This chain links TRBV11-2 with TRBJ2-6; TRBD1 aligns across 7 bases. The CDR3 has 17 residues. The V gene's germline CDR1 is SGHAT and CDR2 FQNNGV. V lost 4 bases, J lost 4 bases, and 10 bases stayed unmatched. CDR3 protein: CASSSRTGIRGANVLTF. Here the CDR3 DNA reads TGTGCCAGCAGCTCGAGGACAGGCATAAGAGGGGCCAACGTCCTGACTTTC. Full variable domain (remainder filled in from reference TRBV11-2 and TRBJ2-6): EAGVAQSPRYKIIEKRQSVAFWCNPISGHATLYWYQQILGQGPKLLIQFQNNGVVDDSQLPKDRFSAERLKGVDSTLKIQPAKLEDSAVYLCASSSRTGIRGANVLTFGAGSRLTVL.

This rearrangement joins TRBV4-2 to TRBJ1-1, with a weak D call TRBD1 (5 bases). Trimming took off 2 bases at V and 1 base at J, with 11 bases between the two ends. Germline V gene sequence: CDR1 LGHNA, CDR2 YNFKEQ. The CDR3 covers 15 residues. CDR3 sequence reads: CASSQSDSWNTEAFF. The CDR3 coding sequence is TGTGCCAGCAGCCAATCCGACAGCTGGAACACTGAAGCTTTCTTT.

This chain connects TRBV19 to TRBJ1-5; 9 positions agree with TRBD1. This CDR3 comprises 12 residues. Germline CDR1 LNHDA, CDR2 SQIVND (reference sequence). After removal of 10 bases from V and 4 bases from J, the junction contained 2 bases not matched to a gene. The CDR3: CAIGTGNQPQHF. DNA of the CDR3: TGTGCCATCGGGACAGGGAATCAGCCCCAGCATTTT.

The CDR3 sequence is CASQKEVDQPQHF. Here the CDR3 DNA reads TGTGCCAGCCAAAAAGAGGTCGATCAGCCCCAGCATTTT. The chain joins TRBV6-1 to TRBJ1-5; no clear D. The CDR3 spans 13 residues. V dropped 8 bases and J dropped 5 bases, with 13 bases sitting between them. Germline V gene lookup returns CDR1 MNHNS and CDR2 SASEGT.

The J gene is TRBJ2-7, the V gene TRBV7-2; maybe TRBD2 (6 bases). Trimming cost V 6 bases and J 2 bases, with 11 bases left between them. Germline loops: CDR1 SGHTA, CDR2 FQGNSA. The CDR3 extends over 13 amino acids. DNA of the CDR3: TGTGCCAGCAGATATAGCGGTACCTACGAGCAGTACTTC. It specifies CASRYSGTYEQYF.

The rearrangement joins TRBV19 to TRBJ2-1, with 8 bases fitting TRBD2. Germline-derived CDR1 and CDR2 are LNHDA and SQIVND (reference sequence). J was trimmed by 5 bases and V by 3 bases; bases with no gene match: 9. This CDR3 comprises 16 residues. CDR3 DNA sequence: TGTGCCAGTAGTATTGGGAGCGGGAGTACTGACAATGAGCAGTTCTTC. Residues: CASSIGSGSTDNEQFF.

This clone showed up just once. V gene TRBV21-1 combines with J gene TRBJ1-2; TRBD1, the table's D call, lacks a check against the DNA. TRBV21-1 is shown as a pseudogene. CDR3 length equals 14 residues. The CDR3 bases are TGTGCCAGCAGCCGAGATACAGGAGACTATGGCTACACCTTC. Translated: CASSRDTGDYGYTF.

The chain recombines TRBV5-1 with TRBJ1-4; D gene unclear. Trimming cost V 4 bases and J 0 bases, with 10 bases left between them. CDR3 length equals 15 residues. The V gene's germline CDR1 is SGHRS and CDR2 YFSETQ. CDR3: CASSRAGATNEKLFF. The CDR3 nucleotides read TGCGCCAGCAGCCGAGCAGGCGCAACTAATGAAAAACTGTTTTTT.

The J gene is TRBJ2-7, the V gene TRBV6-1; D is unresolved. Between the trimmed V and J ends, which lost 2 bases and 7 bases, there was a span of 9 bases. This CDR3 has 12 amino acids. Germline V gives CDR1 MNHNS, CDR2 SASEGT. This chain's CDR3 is CASSETIYEQYF. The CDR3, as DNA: TGTGCCAGCAGTGAAACAATATATGAGCAGTACTTC.

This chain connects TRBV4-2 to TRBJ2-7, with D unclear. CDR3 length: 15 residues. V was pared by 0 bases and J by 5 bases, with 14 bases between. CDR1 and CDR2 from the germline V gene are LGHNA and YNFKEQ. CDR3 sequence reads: CASSQEIGQLDEQYF. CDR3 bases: TGTGCCAGCAGCCAAGAAATAGGCCAGCTCGACGAGCAGTACTTC.

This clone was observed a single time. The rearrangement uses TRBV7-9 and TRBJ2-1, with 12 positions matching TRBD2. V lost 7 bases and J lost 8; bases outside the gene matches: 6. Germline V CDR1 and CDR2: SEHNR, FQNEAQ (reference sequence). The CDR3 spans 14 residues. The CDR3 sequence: CASTRTSGNDEQFF. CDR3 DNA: TGTGCCAGCACCCGGACTAGCGGGAACGATGAGCAGTTCTTC.

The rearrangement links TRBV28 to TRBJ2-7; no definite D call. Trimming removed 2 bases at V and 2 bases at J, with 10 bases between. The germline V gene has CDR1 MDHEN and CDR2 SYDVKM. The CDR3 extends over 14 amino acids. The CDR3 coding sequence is TGTGCCAGCAGTTTACGTCACAGAGCCTACGAGCAGTACTTC. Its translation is CASSLRHRAYEQYF.

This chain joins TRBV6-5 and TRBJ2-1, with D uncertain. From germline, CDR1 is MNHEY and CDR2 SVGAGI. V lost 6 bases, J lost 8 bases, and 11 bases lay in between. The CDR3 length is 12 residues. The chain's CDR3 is CASRGVGYEQFF. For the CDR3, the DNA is TGTGCCAGCAGGGGTGTGGGTTATGAGCAGTTCTTC.

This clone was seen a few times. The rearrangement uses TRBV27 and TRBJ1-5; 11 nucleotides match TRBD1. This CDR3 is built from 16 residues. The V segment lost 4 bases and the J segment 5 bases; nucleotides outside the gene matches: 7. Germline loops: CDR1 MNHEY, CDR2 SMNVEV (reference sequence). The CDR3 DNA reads TGTGCCAGCAGTTCCCCCGGGACAGGGGGTTATCAGCCCCAGCATTTT. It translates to CASSSPGTGGYQPQHF.

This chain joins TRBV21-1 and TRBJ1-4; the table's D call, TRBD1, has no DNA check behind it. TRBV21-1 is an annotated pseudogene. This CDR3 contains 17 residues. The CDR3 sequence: CASSPSSPGQGYEKLFF. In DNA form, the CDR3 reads TGTGCCAGCAGCCCCTCAAGTCCGGGACAGGGGTATGAAAAACTGTTTTTT.

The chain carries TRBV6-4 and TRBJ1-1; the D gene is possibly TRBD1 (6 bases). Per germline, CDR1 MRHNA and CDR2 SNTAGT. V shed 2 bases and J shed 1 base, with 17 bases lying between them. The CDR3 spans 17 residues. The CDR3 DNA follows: TGTGCCAGCAGTGACCCAGGGGAAAAAACCAAGAACACTGAAGCTTTCTTT. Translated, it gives CASSDPGEKTKNTEAFF.

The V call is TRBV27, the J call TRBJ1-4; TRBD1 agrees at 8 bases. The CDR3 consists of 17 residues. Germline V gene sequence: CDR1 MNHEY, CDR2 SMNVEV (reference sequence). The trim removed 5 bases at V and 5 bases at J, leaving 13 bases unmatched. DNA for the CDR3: TGTGCCAGCAGTCCCGCGGGGTACCGGGACAGGAATGAAAAACTGTTTTTT. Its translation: CASSPAGYRDRNEKLFF.

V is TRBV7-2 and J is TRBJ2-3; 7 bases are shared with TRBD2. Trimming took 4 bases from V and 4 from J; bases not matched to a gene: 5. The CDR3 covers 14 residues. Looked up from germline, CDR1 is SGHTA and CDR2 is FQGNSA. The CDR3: CASSSAGWADTQYF. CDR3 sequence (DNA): TGTGCCAGCAGCTCAGCGGGGTGGGCAGATACGCAGTATTTT.

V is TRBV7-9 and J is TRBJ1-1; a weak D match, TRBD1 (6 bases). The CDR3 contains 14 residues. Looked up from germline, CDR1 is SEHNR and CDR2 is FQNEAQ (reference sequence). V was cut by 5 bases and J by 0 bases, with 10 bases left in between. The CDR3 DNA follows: TGTGCCAGCAGCCTGGGACATTTGAACACTGAAGCTTTCTTT. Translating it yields CASSLGHLNTEAFF. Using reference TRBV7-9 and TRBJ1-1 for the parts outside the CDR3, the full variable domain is DTGVSQNPRHKITKRGQNVTFRCDPISEHNRLYWYRQTLGQGPEFLTYFQNEAQLEKSRLLSDRFSAERPKGSFSTLEIQRTEQGDSAMYLCASSLGHLNTEAFFGQGTRLTVV.